This T cell receptor beta chain was identified during a study of blood T cell repertoires in COVID-19. Some clones are missing from TCRdb's copy, which holds only in-frame ones; the method was immunoSEQ multiplex PCR. There are approximately 150,000 clones in the sample; about 87% occur only once, and about 11% lies in the top ten. The TCR was taken from a man aged 55-75 years who had recovered from COVID-19. Sequencing was done on a sample of PBMCs or T cells enriched from blood (not recorded which).

This CDR3 is CASSREGVYGYTF. Written as DNA, the CDR3 is TGCGCCAGCAGCCGAGAGGGCGTTTATGGCTACACCTTC. The chain combines TRBV4-1 with TRBJ1-2; D is uncertain. This CDR3 comprises 13 residues. The germline gives CDR1 MGHRA, CDR2 YSYEKL. Trimming left V 4 bases short and J 5 bases short, with 11 bases between.